The present T cell receptor beta chain was sequenced within a study of CD8 T cells in Susac syndrome. This clonotype was seen just once. The RNA input was about 0.5 to 1 ug, and it was reverse transcribed with random hexamers. TCRdb reprocessed the immunoSEQ multiplex PCR reads via MiXCR and lists one record per CDR3 protein. The sample lists roughly 250,000 distinct CDR3 sequences; around 96% were seen once. This CDR3 contains 16 residues. V lost 5 bases and J 2 bases, leaving 15 bases between the germline ends. The gene calls are TRBV12-3 or TRBV12-4 and TRBJ2-2; weak D call: TRBD2 (6 bases). This TCR came from a human donor with Susac syndrome. Sample: CD4+ T cells from PBMCs. The CDR3 bases are TGTGCCAGCAGTCCGGGACTCGCTATCAACACCGGGGAGCTGTTTTTT. This gives the protein CASSPGLAINTGELFF.